Detailed here is one TCR beta chain. The data stem from a study of blood T cell repertoires in COVID-19. This CDR3 spans 15 amino acids. V lost 4 bases and J 4 bases, leaving 16 bases between the germline ends. CDR1 and CDR2 (germline): LNHDA, SQIVND (reference sequence). The repertoire was sequenced with immunoSEQ multiplex PCR; TCRdb's copy has only in-frame clones and lacks some. The sample lists hundreds of thousands of clones; around 86% were seen once. The material sequenced was PBMCs or T cells enriched from blood (not recorded which). This receptor was identified in a woman aged 40 to 55 with acute COVID-19. The rearrangement links TRBV19 to TRBJ1-1; no clear D gene. The CDR3 region has the DNA TGTGCCAGTAGTACTCGGCGCCCCACGGGCACTGAAGCTTTCTTT. Its translation is CASSTRRPTGTEAFF.